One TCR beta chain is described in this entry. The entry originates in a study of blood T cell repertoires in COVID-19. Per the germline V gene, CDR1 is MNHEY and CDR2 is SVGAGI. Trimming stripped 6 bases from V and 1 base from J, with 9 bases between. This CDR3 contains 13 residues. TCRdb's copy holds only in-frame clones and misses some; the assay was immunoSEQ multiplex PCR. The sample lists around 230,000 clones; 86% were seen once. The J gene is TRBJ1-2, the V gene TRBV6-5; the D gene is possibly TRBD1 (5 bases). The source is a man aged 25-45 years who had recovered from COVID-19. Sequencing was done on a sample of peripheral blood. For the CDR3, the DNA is TGTGCCAGCAGCTGGGGGGATAACTATGGCTACACCTTC. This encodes CASSWGDNYGYTF.